This T cell receptor (beta chain) was documented in a study of shared clonotypes between healthy human individuals. Overall study findings and caveats: On the whole, naive subsets had larger estimated richness than memory subsets had.

Generated by immunoSEQ multiplex PCR, the TCRdb table keeps only in-frame clones and is missing some. The table records about 2.2 million clones, 80% to 95% of them present only once. About this clone itself: Its antigen is as yet unknown.

Germline CDR1 is MNHEY and CDR2 is SMNVEV (reference sequence). V was clipped by 0 bases and J by 6 bases; unmatched bases: 17. This CDR3 spans 19 amino acids. CD45RO-negative cells were positively selected for CCR7, leaving out terminally differentiated effector memory CD45RA+ cells. Healthy adults negative for HIV, lacking recent acute infections or vaccinations, served as donors. The TCR originated in a man aged 18 to 30 in good health. Some clones in this sample may be carry-over from other donors' samples. This chain connects TRBV27 to TRBJ2-3, with TRBD2 matching 8 bases. Sequences were obtained from naive CD8+ T cells from PBMCs. The CDR3 coding sequence is TGTGCCAGCAGTTTATCGAAGGCGGGTCCCGCGGGAGGAGGGGATACGCAGTATTTT. Translated: CASSLSKAGPAGGGDTQYF.